These 20 T cell receptor beta chains were all obtained from the same sample, sequenced in a study of identical twins. One entry per CDR3 protein, called by TCRdb with MiXCR from the 5' RACE reads. Here the sample spans some 330,000 distinct CDR3 sequences, roughly 10% being singletons. Sequences were obtained from naive T cells sorted from blood. Every receptor here comes from a woman between 50 and 59 years old in good health.

V gene TRBV6-6 combines with J gene TRBJ2-2; maybe TRBD2 (6 bases). The CDR3 covers 14 residues. V dropped 2 bases and J dropped 7 bases, with 11 bases sitting between them. CDR1 and CDR2 (germline): MNHNY, SVGAGI (reference sequence). CDR3 protein: CASSYGGMVGELFF. For the CDR3, the DNA is TGTGCCAGCAGTTACGGGGGGATGGTCGGGGAGCTGTTTTTT.

This clonotype was seen a few times. This chain joins TRBV7-9 and TRBJ1-5, with unresolved D. This CDR3 is 13 amino acids long. Germline V gene lookup returns CDR1 SEHNR and CDR2 FQNEAQ (reference sequence). Trimming removed 1 base from V and 4 bases from J, with 5 bases in between. The CDR3 loop is CASSLGENQPQHF. DNA for the CDR3: TGTGCCAGCAGCTTAGGGGAGAATCAGCCCCAGCATTTT.

DNA of the CDR3: TGCAGTGCTAGCCGACTAGAAAAAGAGCAGTTCTTC. This codes for CSASRLEKEQFF. The V and J genes are TRBV20-1 and TRBJ2-1; D possibly corresponds to TRBD2 (6 bases). Between the trimmed V and J ends, which lost 3 bases and 10 bases, there was a span of 13 bases. CDR3 length equals 12 residues. Looked up from germline, CDR1 is DFQATT and CDR2 is SNEGSKA (reference sequence).

This clonotype turned up a few times. V is TRBV5-1 and J is TRBJ2-5; no definite D call. Germline V gene sequence: CDR1 SGHRS, CDR2 YFSETQ. Trimming pared 2 bases from V and 3 bases from J, leaving 14 bases between. CDR3 length: 15 residues. CDR3 sequence reads: CASSFGSREKETQYF. CDR3 nucleotides: TGCGCCAGCAGCTTTGGTAGCCGAGAGAAAGAGACCCAGTACTTC. Full variable domain (remainder filled in from reference TRBV5-1 and TRBJ2-5): KAGVTQTPRYLIKTRGQQVTLSCSPISGHRSVSWYQQTPGQGLQFLFEYFSETQRNKGNFPGRFSGRQFSNSRSEMNVSTLELGDSALYLCASSFGSREKETQYFGPGTRLLVL.

This clonotype was counted between two and nine times. J is TRBJ1-2 and V is TRBV27; D is perhaps TRBD1 (6 bases). V lost 0 bases and J 8 bases, leaving 19 bases between the germline ends. There are 16 residues in the CDR3. Per germline, CDR1 MNHEY and CDR2 SMNVEV (reference sequence). In DNA, the CDR3 is TGTGCCAGCAGTTTATCTAGGGGGGGGATTCCAAGCGGCTACACCTTC. Its translation is CASSLSRGGIPSGYTF.

The rearrangement joins TRBV6-2 or TRBV6-3 to TRBJ2-3; maybe TRBD1 (5 bases). Between the trimmed V and J ends, which lost 7 bases and 12 bases, there was a span of 20 bases. Per germline, CDR1 MNHEY and CDR2 SVGEGT. This CDR3 is 13 amino acids long. Here the CDR3 DNA reads TGTGCCAGCAAACAGGACAACCACGGCAGTCAGTATTTT. It yields the protein CASKQDNHGSQYF.

In the case of this clonotype: This sequence may be a read error, since a much larger clone differs from it by one base. This chain connects TRBV11-2 to TRBJ2-1; tentatively, D is TRBD1 or TRBD2 (6 bases each). CDR3 size: 14 residues. Germline-derived CDR1 and CDR2 are SGHAT and FQNNGV. V shed 1 base and J shed 11 bases, with 15 bases lying between them. In DNA form, the CDR3 reads TGTGCCAGCAGCTTAGTTGCAGGGGAGGATAAGCAGTTCTTC. It translates to CASSLVAGEDKQFF.

This clonotype was detected many times. Here the CDR3 reads CASSPAANTEAFF. The DNA for the CDR3 is TGTGCCAGCAGCCCCGCGGCGAACACTGAAGCTTTCTTT. The V and J genes are TRBV3-1 and TRBJ1-1; D gene unclear. CDR1 LGHDT and CDR2 YNNKEL come from the germline V gene (reference sequence). V gave up 4 bases and J gave up 1 base, with 7 bases separating them. This CDR3 has 13 amino acids.

This clonotype was picked up many times. The chain carries TRBV7-8 and TRBJ2-1, with D perhaps being TRBD1 or TRBD2 (5 bases each). The V end was cut by 3 bases, the J end by 4 bases, with 16 bases between. The CDR3 is 16 residues long. The germline V gene has CDR1 SGHVS and CDR2 FQNEAQ. This CDR3 reads CASSFLGRVVYNEQFF. The DNA for the CDR3 is TGTGCCAGCAGCTTTCTGGGGCGGGTAGTGTACAATGAGCAGTTCTTC.

This clonotype showed up just a few times. The chain is built from TRBV5-1 and TRBJ1-4; weak D call: TRBD1 (6 bases). V lost 2 bases, J lost 8 bases, and 13 bases lay in between. Germline lookup yields CDR1 SGHRS and CDR2 YFSETQ. The CDR3 totals 14 residues. CDR3 residues: CASSLTQGNEKLFF. In DNA form, the CDR3 reads TGCGCCAGCAGCTTAACACAGGGAAACGAAAAACTGTTTTTT.

This clonotype appeared many times. One junction end disagrees with the germline gene, perhaps due to a read error. Written as DNA, the CDR3 is TGTGCCAGCAGCCTACAGGGGGGACAGCCCCAGCATTTT. Residues: CASSLQGGQPQHF. The J gene is TRBJ1-5, the V gene TRBV5-1, with 8 bases identical to TRBD1. Looked up from germline, CDR1 is SGHRS and CDR2 is YFSETQ. This CDR3 comprises 13 residues.

This clonotype was recorded many times. This rearrangement joins TRBV6-1 to TRBJ1-5; D is uncertain. This CDR3 contains 10 residues. V was trimmed by 8 bases and J by 4 bases, leaving 3 bases between them. Germline CDR1 reads MNHNS; CDR2 reads SASEGT. The CDR3 loop is CASGNQPQHF. As DNA, the CDR3 is TGTGCCAGCGGGAATCAGCCCCAGCATTTT.

The rearrangement links TRBV11-2 to TRBJ1-1; D may be TRBD1 (5 bases). The CDR3 totals 13 residues. V was shortened by 4 bases and J by 8 bases, with 14 bases between the two germline ends. Germline-derived CDR1 and CDR2 are SGHAT and FQNNGV. CDR3: CASSSPGPREAFF. CDR3 DNA: TGTGCCAGCAGCTCCCCGGGACCCAGAGAAGCTTTCTTT.

This clonotype was recorded a few times. The J gene is TRBJ2-7, the V gene TRBV9, with D uncertain. The CDR3 sequence is 14 residues long. Trimming shortened V by 3 bases and J by 5 bases, and 15 bases separated the two germline ends. Germline assignment: CDR1 SGDLS and CDR2 YYNGEE. CDR3 loop: CASSEDGNINEQYF. CDR3 nucleotides: TGTGCCAGCAGCGAGGACGGTAATATTAACGAGCAGTACTTC.

The rearrangement links TRBV12-3 or TRBV12-4 to TRBJ2-4; tentatively, D is TRBD2 (5 bases). The germline V and J ends were trimmed by 5 bases and 0 bases, with 17 bases remaining between them. This CDR3 is built from 17 residues. The CDR3 DNA reads as TGTGCCAGCAGTCTGGGAGCTGGGATCCTAGCCAAAAACATTCAGTACTTC. Translating gives CASSLGAGILAKNIQYF.

This clonotype showed up just a few times. This sequence joins TRBV7-6 and TRBJ2-2, with TRBD2 as a possible D gene (5 bases). The V end lost 4 bases, the J end lost 7 bases, and 13 bases lay between the germline ends. This CDR3 has 14 amino acids. Germline assignment: CDR1 SGHVS and CDR2 FNYEAQ. The CDR3 DNA is TGTGCCAGCAGCTCCTCTAGCTTGGGCGGGGAGCTGTTTTTT. Translation gives CASSSSSLGGELFF.

In its sample, this clonotype was seen a few times. The V and J genes are TRBV3-1 and TRBJ2-1; D gene ambiguous. Per the germline V gene, CDR1 is LGHDT and CDR2 is YNNKEL (reference sequence). V was clipped by 1 base and J by 9 bases, with 7 bases between them. The CDR3 runs 12 residues. DNA for the CDR3: TGTGCCAGCAGCCAAGTTAGTGCTGAGCAGTTCTTC. Its translation: CASSQVSAEQFF.

The sample holds many counts of this clonotype. This chain's CDR3 is CSVEVDNRGLVHEQFF. DNA of the CDR3: TGCAGCGTTGAAGTGGACAACAGGGGGCTTGTGCATGAGCAGTTCTTC. V is TRBV29-1 and J is TRBJ2-1, with 9 bases fitting TRBD1. V lost 1 base and J lost 8; bases outside the gene matches: 12. Looked up from germline, CDR1 is SQVTM and CDR2 is ANQGSEA. This CDR3 is 16 amino acids long.

This clonotype was observed a handful of times. This chain connects TRBV12-3 or TRBV12-4 to TRBJ2-7, with 7 bases fitting TRBD2. The junction had 5 bases not matched to a gene; V was cut back by 5 bases and J by 4 bases. The CDR3 runs to 13 residues. Written as DNA, the CDR3 is TGTGCCAGCAGTCCGGCGGGAGAATACGAGCAGTACTTC. The encoded protein is CASSPAGEYEQYF.

The rearrangement links TRBV5-1 to TRBJ1-1, with a tentative D call TRBD1 (5 bases). Germline V lookup: CDR1 SGHRS, CDR2 YFSETQ. V lost 2 bases and J lost 5, with 13 bases in between. CDR3 length: 14 residues. The CDR3 region has the DNA TGCGCCAGCAGCTTAGGTGCAGGGTTGACTGAAGCTTTCTTT. It specifies CASSLGAGLTEAFF.